Below are 8 T cell receptor beta chains sequenced from a single sample in a study (TCRdb year 2016). Receptors were amplified or captured by RT-PCR. For sequencing, an Illumina MiSeq was employed. The raw public data were reprocessed by TCRdb itself: fastp quality trimming at Q25, MiXCR clonotype calling, in-frame beta chains only. Duplicate CDR3 protein sequences are folded into a single record with the most common DNA and genes. For this sample the table gives about 620 distinct CDR3 sequences, of which roughly 34% were detected only once. The ten most abundant clones make up more than 15% of the sample. Sequenced input: memory CD4+ T cells from salivary gland. The receptors stem from a female donor with primary Sjogren's syndrome.

This sequence joins TRBV12-3 or TRBV12-4 and TRBJ1-2; the match to TRBD1 covers 10 bases. This CDR3 region has 13 residues. The junction had 7 bases not matched to a gene; V was cut back by 6 bases and J by 9 bases. CDR3 DNA sequence: TGTGCCAGCAGCCGTGACAGGGGGCCTCGCTACACCTTC. This sequence encodes CASSRDRGPRYTF.

The gene calls are TRBV20-1 and TRBJ2-3; no clear D gene. Germline assignment: CDR1 DFQATT and CDR2 SNEGSKA (reference sequence). Trimming stripped 3 bases from V and 1 base from J, with 14 bases between. The CDR3 spans 15 residues. The CDR3 coding sequence is TGCAGTGCTAGGAGGTCCAGCGTCGGCACAGATACGCAGTATTTT. Its protein product is CSARRSSVGTDTQYF.

This clonotype is labeled medium-sized. The chain combines TRBV3-1 with TRBJ1-2, with TRBD1 identical over 7 bases. The CDR3 runs 15 residues. Germline V CDR1 and CDR2: LGHDT, YNNKEL (reference sequence). J lost 4 bases, V lost 1 base, and 6 bases had no gene match. The DNA for the CDR3 is TGTGCCAGCAGCCAAGGAGGGGGCAGGGGCTATGGCTACACCTTC. Its protein is CASSQGGGRGYGYTF.

This clonotype is medium-sized within its sample. The chain links TRBV6-6 to TRBJ1-1, with D maybe TRBD1 (5 bases). From germline, CDR1 is MNHNY and CDR2 SVGAGI (reference sequence). CDR3 length: 14 amino acids. Trimming stripped 7 bases from V and 7 bases from J, with 19 bases between. CDR3 residues: CASTIYGGKSEAFF. CDR3 nucleotides: TGTGCCAGCACCATCTACGGGGGAAAGAGTGAAGCTTTCTTT.

This clonotype rates as large (0.1 to 1%). The rearrangement uses TRBV20-1 and TRBJ2-1, with 7 positions matching TRBD1. This CDR3 spans 16 amino acids. V was pared by 0 bases and J by 2 bases, with 7 bases of the junction left unmatched. Per germline, CDR1 DFQATT and CDR2 SNEGSKA (reference sequence). The DNA for the CDR3 is TGCAGTGCTAGAGATCAGCGAGGGGGCCCCTACAATGAGCAGTTCTTC. Translation gives CSARDQRGGPYNEQFF.

This clonotype ranks as large. This chain joins TRBV9 and TRBJ1-4; 10 bases fit TRBD1. V lost 3 bases, J lost 7 bases, and 3 bases stayed unmatched. There are 14 residues in the CDR3. Looked up from germline, CDR1 is SGDLS and CDR2 is YYNGEE. The CDR3 coding sequence is TGTGCCAGCAGCGAAAGGACAGGGGGTGAAAAACTGTTTTTT. Its protein is CASSERTGGEKLFF.

This clonotype is large. The V and J genes are TRBV5-6 and TRBJ2-2; tentatively, D is TRBD2 (6 bases). The CDR3 totals 14 residues. Germline V CDR1 and CDR2: SGHDT, YYEEEE. With 3 bases removed from V and 5 bases from J, the gap between germline ends came to 11 bases. The CDR3 here is CASSSAGGTGELFF. DNA for the CDR3: TGTGCCAGCAGCTCAGCCGGGGGAACCGGGGAGCTGTTTTTT. Based on the CDR3 plus reference TRBV5-6 and TRBJ2-2, the full variable domain is DAGVTQSPTHLIKTRGQQVTLRCSPKSGHDTVSWYQQALGQGPQFIFQYYEEEERQRGNFPDRFSGHQFPNYSSELNVNALLLGDSALYLCASSSAGGTGELFFGEGSRLTVL.

The chain employs TRBV20-1 and TRBJ2-7; no clear D. Germline assignment: CDR1 DFQATT and CDR2 SNEGSKA (reference sequence). Deletions cut 2 bases from V and 4 bases from J, with 9 bases between. This CDR3 contains 12 residues. CDR3 loop: CSARLSGYEQYF. CDR3 DNA sequence: TGCAGTGCTAGACTGTCGGGTTACGAGCAGTACTTC.